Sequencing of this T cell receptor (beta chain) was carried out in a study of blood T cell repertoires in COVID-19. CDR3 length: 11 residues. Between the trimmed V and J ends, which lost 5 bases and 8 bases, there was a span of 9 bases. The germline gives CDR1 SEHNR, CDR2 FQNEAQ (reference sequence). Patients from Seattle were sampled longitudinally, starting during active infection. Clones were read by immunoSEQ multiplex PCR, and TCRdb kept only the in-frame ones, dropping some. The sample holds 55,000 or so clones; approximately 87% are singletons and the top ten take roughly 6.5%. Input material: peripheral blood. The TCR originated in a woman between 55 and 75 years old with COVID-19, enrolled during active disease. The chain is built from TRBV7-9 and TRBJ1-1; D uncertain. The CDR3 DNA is TGTGCCAGCAGCCAGATGATGGAAGCTTTCTTT. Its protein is CASSQMMEAFF.